This T cell receptor (beta chain) was obtained from a study of Ad26.COV2.S vaccination and SARS-CoV-2 variants. This clone appeared a single time. One end of the junction does not line up with germline, which may come from a read error. Sequenced by immunoSEQ multiplex PCR; TCRdb stores in-frame clones only, minus some. The sample holds hundreds of thousands of clones; around 90% are singletons and the top ten take approximately 1.5%. Germline CDR1 is SGHAT and CDR2 is FQNNGV. This CDR3 has 13 amino acids. Treatment reported: about 20 received Ad26.COV2.S at low or high dose, single or two shots; several received placebo; per-sample allocation not given. Vaccine and placebo recipients were sampled on day 63 after the first injection.

The chain is built from TRBV11-2 and TRBJ1-1, with D hard to call. This TCR was sampled from a person aged 18-60 years who received the Ad26.COV2.S COVID-19 vaccine or a placebo. The sequencing used peripheral blood, collected in a trial of Ad26.COV2.S vaccine versus placebo. This CDR3 reads CASSLDGEAEAFF. The CDR3 region has the DNA TGTGCCAGCAGCCTAGATGGGGAGGCTGAAGCTTTCTTT.